These T cell receptor beta chains were read from a single sample in a study of cytomegalovirus exposure and HLA in healthy donors. Using immunoSEQ multiplex PCR, the repertoire was profiled, and TCRdb retains in-frame clones only, with some absent. The sample records about 120,000 clones, more than 60% being singletons. Material for sequencing was PBMCs. The receptors derive from a man aged 40-49 years in good health and CMV-seropositive. The CDR3 runs from the conserved cysteine through the conserved F or W. Each record gives: J gene, V gene, clone size, D gene, CDR3 protein, CDR3 DNA. A D gene is named only where the DNA matches it firmly. Expanded clones are given a class, and other clones once, few, many or no size at all.

J: TRBJ1-1; V: TRBV5-4; size: few; D: TRBD1; CDR3: CASSLGTEGQGLAFF; DNA: TGTGCCAGCAGCTTGGGAACGGAGGGACAGGGTTTGGCTTTCTTT
J: TRBJ1-4; V: TRBV9; size: .; D: .; CDR3: CASSVGANNEKLFF; DNA: TGTGCCAGCAGCGTAGGGGCGAATAATGAAAAACTGTTTTTT
J: TRBJ1-1; V: TRBV6-4; size: .; D: TRBD1; CDR3: CASSDDTGGRTEAFF; DNA: TGTGCCAGCAGTGACGATACAGGGGGCCGGACTGAAGCTTTCTTT
J: TRBJ1-5; V: TRBV2; size: .; D: .; CDR3: CASSEVRVPQHF; DNA: TGTGCCAGCAGTGAGGTTCGAGTCCCCCAGCATTTT
J: TRBJ2-7; V: TRBV30; size: few; D: TRBD2; CDR3: CAWSVLRTSHSYEQYF; DNA: TGTGCCTGGAGTGTCCTCAGGACTAGCCATTCCTACGAGCAGTACTTC
J: TRBJ1-1; V: TRBV4-2; size: few; D: TRBD1; CDR3: CASSQIQGAVEAFF; DNA: TGTGCCAGCAGCCAGATACAGGGGGCGGTTGAAGCTTTCTTT
J: TRBJ2-7; V: TRBV7-2; size: .; D: TRBD1; CDR3: CASNLDRVQYEQYF; DNA: TGTGCCAGCAACCTCGACAGGGTACAATACGAGCAGTACTTC
J: TRBJ2-3; V: TRBV27; size: .; D: .; CDR3: CASSSRGADTQYF; DNA: TGTGCCAGCAGCTCCAGGGGGGCAGATACGCAGTATTTT
J: TRBJ2-6; V: TRBV5-6; size: few; D: .; CDR3: CASHGGSGANVLTF; DNA: TGTGCCAGCCATGGGGGCAGTGGGGCCAACGTCCTGACTTTC
J: TRBJ2-7; V: TRBV7-9; size: few; D: TRBD1; CDR3: CASSLRGPVYEQYF; DNA: TGTGCCAGCAGCTTAAGGGGGCCCGTCTACGAGCAGTACTTC
J: TRBJ2-4; V: TRBV29-1; size: few; D: .; CDR3: CSATGLLAKNIQYF; DNA: TGCAGCGCAACGGGACTTCTAGCCAAAAACATTCAGTACTTC
J: TRBJ2-2; V: TRBV10-3; size: .; D: TRBD1; CDR3: CAIRLDRDWYTGELFF; DNA: TGTGCCATCAGATTGGACAGGGACTGGTACACCGGGGAGCTGTTTTTT
J: TRBJ2-1; V: TRBV10-2; size: .; D: TRBD1; CDR3: CASSDWDRDYNEQFF; DNA: TGCGCCAGCAGTGATTGGGACAGGGATTACAATGAGCAGTTCTTC
J: TRBJ1-1; V: TRBV7-9; size: few; D: .; CDR3: CASSRVRAFRGAFF; DNA: TGTGCCAGCAGCCGAGTGAGAGCGTTCCGAGGAGCTTTCTTT
J: TRBJ2-5; V: TRBV10-3; size: once; D: TRBD2; CDR3: CAISDGDSGTDQETQYF; DNA: TGTGCCATCAGTGACGGAGATAGCGGGACGGACCAAGAGACCCAGTACTTC
J: TRBJ2-3; V: TRBV9; size: .; D: TRBD2; CDR3: CASSPGGGGYLNTDTQYF; DNA: TGTGCCAGCAGCCCTGGAGGCGGGGGGTACTTAAACACAGATACGCAGTATTTT
J: TRBJ2-1; V: TRBV30; size: .; D: TRBD2; CDR3: CAWMEASGNNEQFF; DNA: TGTGCCTGGATGGAGGCTAGCGGTAACAATGAGCAGTTCTTC
J: TRBJ1-1; V: TRBV7-8; size: .; D: .; CDR3: CASSFGGVEAFF; DNA: TGTGCCAGCAGCTTCGGCGGGGTCGAAGCTTTCTTT
J: TRBJ2-3; V: TRBV19; size: .; D: .; CDR3: CASTVDRSTDTQYF; DNA: TGTGCCAGTACCGTGGACAGAAGCACAGATACGCAGTATTTT
J: TRBJ2-5; V: TRBV5-1; size: .; D: .; CDR3: CASSLLGGGETQYF; DNA: TGCGCCAGCAGCTTGTTAGGGGGTGGGGAGACCCAGTACTTC
J: TRBJ1-1; V: TRBV6-5; size: .; D: TRBD1; CDR3: CASSYSRQGGTEAFF; DNA: TGTGCCAGCAGTTACTCCCGACAGGGCGGAACTGAAGCTTTCTTT
J: TRBJ1-1; V: TRBV6-1; size: .; D: .; CDR3: CASSEAPGITEAFF; DNA: TGTGCCAGCAGTGAAGCGCCGGGGATCACTGAAGCTTTCTTT